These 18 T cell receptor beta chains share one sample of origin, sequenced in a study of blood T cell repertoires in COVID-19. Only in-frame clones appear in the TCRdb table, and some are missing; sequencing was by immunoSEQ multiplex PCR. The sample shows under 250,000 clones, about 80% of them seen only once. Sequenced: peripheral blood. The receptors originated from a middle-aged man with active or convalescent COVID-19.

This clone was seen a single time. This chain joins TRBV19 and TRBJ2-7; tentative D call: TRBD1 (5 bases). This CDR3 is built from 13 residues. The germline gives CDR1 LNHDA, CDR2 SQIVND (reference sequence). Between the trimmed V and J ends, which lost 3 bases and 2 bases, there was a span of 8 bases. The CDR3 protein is CASSMGPPYEQYF. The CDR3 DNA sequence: TGTGCCAGTAGTATGGGGCCGCCCTACGAGCAGTACTTC.

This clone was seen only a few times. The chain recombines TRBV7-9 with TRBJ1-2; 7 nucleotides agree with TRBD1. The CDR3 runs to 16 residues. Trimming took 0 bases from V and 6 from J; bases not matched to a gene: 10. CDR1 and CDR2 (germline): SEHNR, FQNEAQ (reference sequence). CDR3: CASSLAMEGARNGYTF. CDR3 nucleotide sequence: TGTGCCAGCAGCTTAGCGATGGAGGGGGCGCGAAATGGCTACACCTTC.

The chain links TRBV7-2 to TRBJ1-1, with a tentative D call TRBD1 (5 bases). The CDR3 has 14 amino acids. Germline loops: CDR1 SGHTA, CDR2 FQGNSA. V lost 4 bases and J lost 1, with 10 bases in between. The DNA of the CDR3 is TGTGCCAGCAGCTACGCGGGGGGGAACACTGAAGCTTTCTTT. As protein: CASSYAGGNTEAFF.

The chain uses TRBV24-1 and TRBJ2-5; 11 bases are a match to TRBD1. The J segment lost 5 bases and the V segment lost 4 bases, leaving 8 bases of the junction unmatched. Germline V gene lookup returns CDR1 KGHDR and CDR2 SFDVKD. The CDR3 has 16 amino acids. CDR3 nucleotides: TGTGCCACCAGTGACACGGGACAGGGGGTCGTGGAGACCCAGTACTTC. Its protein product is CATSDTGQGVVETQYF.

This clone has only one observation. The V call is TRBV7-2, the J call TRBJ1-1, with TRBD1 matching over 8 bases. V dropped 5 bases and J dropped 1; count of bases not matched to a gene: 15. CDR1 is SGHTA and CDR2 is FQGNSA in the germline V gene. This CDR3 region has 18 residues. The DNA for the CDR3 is TGTGCCAGCAGCGCCCGCGGCGGACAGGGAATCAAGAACACTGAAGCTTTCTTT. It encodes CASSARGGQGIKNTEAFF.

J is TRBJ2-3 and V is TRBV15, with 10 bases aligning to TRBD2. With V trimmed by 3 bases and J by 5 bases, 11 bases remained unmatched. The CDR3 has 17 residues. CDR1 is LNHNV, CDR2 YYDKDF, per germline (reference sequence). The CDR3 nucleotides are TGTGCCACCAGCAGGGGGGAGCGGGGGGGCCGTGGAGATACGCAGTATTTT. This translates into CATSRGERGGRGDTQYF.

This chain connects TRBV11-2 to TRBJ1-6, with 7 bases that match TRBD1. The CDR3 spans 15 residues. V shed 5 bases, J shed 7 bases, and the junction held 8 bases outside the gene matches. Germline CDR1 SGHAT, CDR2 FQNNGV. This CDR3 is CASSLDRAANSPLHF. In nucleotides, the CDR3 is TGTGCCAGCAGCCTCGACAGGGCGGCGAATTCACCCCTCCACTTT.

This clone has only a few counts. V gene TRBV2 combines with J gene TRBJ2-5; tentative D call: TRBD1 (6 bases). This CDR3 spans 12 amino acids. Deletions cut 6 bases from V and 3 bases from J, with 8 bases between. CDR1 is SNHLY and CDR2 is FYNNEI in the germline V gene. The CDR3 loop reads CASRGDKETQYF. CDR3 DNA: TGTGCCAGCAGGGGGGACAAAGAGACCCAGTACTTC.

In DNA, the CDR3 is TGTGCCAGCAGCTCGAGGACAGGGGGTACCGAGCAGTACTTC. This gives the protein CASSSRTGGTEQYF. The chain carries TRBV3-1 (or the pseudogene TRBV3-2) and TRBJ2-7; 10 positions agree with TRBD1. The CDR3 runs 14 residues. Germline trimming cut 5 bases from V and 6 bases from J; bases unmatched to any gene: 7. Germline CDR1 and CDR2: LGHDT and YNNKEL (reference sequence).

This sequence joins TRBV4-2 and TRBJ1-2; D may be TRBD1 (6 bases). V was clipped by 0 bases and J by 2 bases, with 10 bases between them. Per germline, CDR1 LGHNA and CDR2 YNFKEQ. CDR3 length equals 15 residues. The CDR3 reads CASSQDHRENYGYTF. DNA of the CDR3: TGTGCCAGCAGCCAAGATCACAGGGAGAACTATGGCTACACCTTC.

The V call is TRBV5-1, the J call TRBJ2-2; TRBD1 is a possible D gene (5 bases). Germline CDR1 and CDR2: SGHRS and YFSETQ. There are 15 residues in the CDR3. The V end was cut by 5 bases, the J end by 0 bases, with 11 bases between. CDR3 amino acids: CASRQDPSNTGELFF. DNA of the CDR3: TGCGCCAGCAGACAGGATCCTTCGAACACCGGGGAGCTGTTTTTT. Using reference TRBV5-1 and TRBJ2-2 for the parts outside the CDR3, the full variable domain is KAGVTQTPRYLIKTRGQQVTLSCSPISGHRSVSWYQQTPGQGLQFLFEYFSETQRNKGNFPGRFSGRQFSNSRSEMNVSTLELGDSALYLCASRQDPSNTGELFFGEGSRLTVL.

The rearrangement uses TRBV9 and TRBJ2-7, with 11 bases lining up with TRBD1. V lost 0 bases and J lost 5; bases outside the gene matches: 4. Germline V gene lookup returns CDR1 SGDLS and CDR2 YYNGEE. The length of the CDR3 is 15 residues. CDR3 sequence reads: CASSVVGTGGDEQYF. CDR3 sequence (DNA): TGTGCCAGCAGCGTAGTTGGGACAGGGGGTGACGAGCAGTACTTC.

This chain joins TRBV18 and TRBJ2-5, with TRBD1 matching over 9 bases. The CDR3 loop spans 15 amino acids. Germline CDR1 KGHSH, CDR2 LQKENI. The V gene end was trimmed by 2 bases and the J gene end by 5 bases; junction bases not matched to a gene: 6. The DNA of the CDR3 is TGTGCCAGCTCACCAGGGACAGGGAGTAAGGAGACCCAGTACTTC. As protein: CASSPGTGSKETQYF.

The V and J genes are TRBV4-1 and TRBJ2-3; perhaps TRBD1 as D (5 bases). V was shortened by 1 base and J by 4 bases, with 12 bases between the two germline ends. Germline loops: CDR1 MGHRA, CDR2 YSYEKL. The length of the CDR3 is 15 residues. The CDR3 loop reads CASSQGRGEADTQYF. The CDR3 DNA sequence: TGCGCCAGCAGCCAAGGAAGGGGCGAAGCAGATACGCAGTATTTT.

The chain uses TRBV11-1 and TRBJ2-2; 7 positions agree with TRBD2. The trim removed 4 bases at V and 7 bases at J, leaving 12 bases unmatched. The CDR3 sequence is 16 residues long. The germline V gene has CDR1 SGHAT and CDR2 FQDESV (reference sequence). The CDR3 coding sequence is TGTGCCAGCAGCTCTCCTCATCGGGGAGGGGTCGGGGAGCTGTTTTTT. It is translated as CASSSPHRGGVGELFF. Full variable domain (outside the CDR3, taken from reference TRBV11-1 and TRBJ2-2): EAEVAQSPRYKITEKSQAVAFWCDPISGHATLYWYRQILGQGPELLVQFQDESVVDDSQLPKDRFSAERLKGVDSTLKIQPAELGDSAMYLCASSSPHRGGVGELFFGEGSRLTVL.

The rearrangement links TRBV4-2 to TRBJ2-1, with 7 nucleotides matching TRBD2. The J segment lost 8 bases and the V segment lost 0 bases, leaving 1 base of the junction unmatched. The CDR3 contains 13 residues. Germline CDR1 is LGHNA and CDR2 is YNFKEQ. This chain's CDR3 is CASSQDRGDEQFF. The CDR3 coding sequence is TGTGCCAGCAGCCAAGATCGGGGGGATGAGCAGTTCTTC.

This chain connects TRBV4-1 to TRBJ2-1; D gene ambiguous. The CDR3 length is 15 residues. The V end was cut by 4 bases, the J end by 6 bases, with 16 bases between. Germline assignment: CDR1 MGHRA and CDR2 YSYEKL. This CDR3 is CASSRTIVMFNEQFF. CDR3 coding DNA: TGCGCCAGCAGCCGAACTATAGTGATGTTCAATGAGCAGTTCTTC.

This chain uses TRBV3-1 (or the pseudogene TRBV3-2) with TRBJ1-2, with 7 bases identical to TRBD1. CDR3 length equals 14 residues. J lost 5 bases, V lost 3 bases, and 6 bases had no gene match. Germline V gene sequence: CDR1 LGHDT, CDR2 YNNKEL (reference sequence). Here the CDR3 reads CASSHLQGWYGYTF. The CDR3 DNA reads TGTGCCAGCAGCCATTTACAGGGGTGGTATGGCTACACCTTC.